This T cell receptor (beta chain) was observed in a study of early T cells in non-severe SARS-CoV-2 infection. The CDR3 spans 14 residues. Trimming removed 4 bases at V and 6 bases at J, with 16 bases between. Germline assignment: CDR1 SGHNT and CDR2 YYREEE (reference sequence). The library protocol tagged individual cDNA molecules with unique molecular identifiers. TCRdb itself ran the 5' RACE reads through MiXCR, one entry per CDR3 protein. The sample records 50,000 to 65,000 distinct CDR3 sequences, about 9.1% being singletons. This clonotype was observed many times. This clonotype was sampled from an adult who was a healthcare worker with PCR-confirmed SARS-CoV-2 infection or an uninfected control (not recorded which). V gene TRBV5-4 combines with J gene TRBJ1-2, with D tentatively TRBD1 (6 bases). The sequenced sample consisted of whole blood. This chain's CDR3 is CASSLRGAGDGYTF. CDR3 bases: TGTGCCAGCAGCCTACGGGGGGCCGGTGATGGCTACACCTTC.